This T cell receptor beta chain was obtained from a study of identical twins. General study points: In drawing conclusions, the study used cross-sectional statistical analysis and did not follow the same donors. Twins' surplus sharing was weaker for beta out-of-frame sequences.

Notes on this clonotype: Its antigen remains unknown.

TCRdb passed the 5' RACE reads through MiXCR, listing each CDR3 protein once. The repertoire holds approximately 600,000 distinct CDR3 sequences, with approximately 9.6% as singletons. The sample also formed part of further work on yellow fever vaccine responses in identical twins.

Sequencing was performed on PBMCs. The sequence was obtained from a woman aged 18-35 years in good health.

CDR3 coding DNA: TGCAGCGTTCCGGCCAACACTGAAGCTTTCTTT. Encoded protein: CSVPANTEAFF. The rearrangement links TRBV29-1 to TRBJ1-1; the D is unclear. V was clipped by 5 bases and J by 2 bases, with 6 bases between them. Germline V CDR1 and CDR2: SQVTM, ANQGSEA. This CDR3 contains 11 residues.